The clone carrying this T cell receptor beta chain was counted a few times. The CDR3 has 12 amino acids. Germline CDR1 is SGHNT and CDR2 is YENEEA. V lost 1 base and J lost 7, with 5 bases in between. TCRdb passed the RT-PCR reads through MiXCR, listing each CDR3 protein once. The sample consists of 87,000 or so distinct CDR3 sequences, roughly 5.2% of them appearing once. This record comes from a study of patients and donors after allogeneic stem cell transplantation. The sequence was obtained from a human donor who was either an allogeneic HSCT recipient or a stem cell or donor lymphocyte infusion donor (not recorded which). It is not recorded whose cells these are; they may come from a transplant donor. This rearrangement joins TRBV11-3 to TRBJ2-1; no clear D gene. The sequenced sample consisted of blood, either unsorted or a sorted T cell fraction (not recorded which). CDR3 coding DNA: TGTGCCAGCAGCTTAGGCCAGAATGAGCAGTTCTTC. Its protein is CASSLGQNEQFF. Based on the CDR3 plus reference TRBV11-3 and TRBJ2-1, the full variable domain is EAGVVQSPRYKIIEKKQPVAFWCNPISGHNTLYWYLQNLGQGPELLIRYENEEAVDDSQLPKDRFSAERLKGVDSTLKIQPAELGDSAVYLCASSLGQNEQFFGPGTRLTVL.